Sequencing of this T cell receptor (beta chain) was carried out in a study of shared clonotypes between healthy human individuals. Replicate PCRs for sorted subsets used 200 ng DNA; this equaled about 30,000 T cell genomes. Data came from immunoSEQ multiplex PCR; TCRdb stores just in-frame clones and leaves some out. The table lists 700,000 to 950,000 clones, 90% to 98% of them singletons. Of note for this clone: The antigen remains undetermined.

Positive CCR7 selection of CD45RO-negative cells yielded the naive CD8 cells, and terminally differentiated effector memory CD45RA+ cells were excluded. Overall study findings and caveats: The study's rarefaction showed incomplete sorted-subset sequencing despite large depth. Sharing of clonotypes among donors was expected to vary with sequencing depth. In having few donors, the study represented limited genetic and exposure-history diversity.

V gave up 4 bases and J gave up 6 bases, with 12 bases separating them. CDR1 and CDR2 from the germline V gene are LNHNV and YYDKDF (reference sequence). The CDR3 covers 14 residues. The clonotype originates from a man aged 25-40 years in good health. The V and J genes are TRBV15 and TRBJ2-2; D might be TRBD1 (5 bases). Input material: naive CD8+ T cells sorted from blood. The CDR3: CATSTHQGPGELFF. CDR3 coding DNA: TGTGCCACCAGCACCCACCAGGGTCCCGGGGAGCTGTTTTTT.